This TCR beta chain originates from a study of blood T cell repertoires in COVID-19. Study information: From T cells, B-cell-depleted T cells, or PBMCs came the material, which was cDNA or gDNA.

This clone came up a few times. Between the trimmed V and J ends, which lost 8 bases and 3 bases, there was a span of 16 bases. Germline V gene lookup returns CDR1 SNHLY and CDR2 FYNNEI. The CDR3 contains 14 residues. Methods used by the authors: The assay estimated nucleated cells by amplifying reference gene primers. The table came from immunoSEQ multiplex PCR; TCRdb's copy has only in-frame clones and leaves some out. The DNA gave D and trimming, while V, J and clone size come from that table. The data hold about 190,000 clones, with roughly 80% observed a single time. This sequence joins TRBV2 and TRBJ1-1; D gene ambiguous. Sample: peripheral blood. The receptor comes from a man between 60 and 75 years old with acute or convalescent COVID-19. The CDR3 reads CASGIKDRDTEAFF. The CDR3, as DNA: TGTGCCAGCGGTATTAAAGACCGGGACACTGAAGCTTTCTTT.